This T cell receptor beta chain was recorded in a study of T cell responses to AZD1222 COVID-19 vaccine (dated by TCRdb to the early 2020s). In terms of the full investigation: AZD1222 recipients with second doses at about 4 weeks or about 12 weeks were pooled, because spike-specific TCR depth and breadth did not differ between schedules. A total of around 240 trial participants underwent TCR sequencing, of whom 207 received two doses of AZD1222 and about 25 received two doses of the MenACWY control vaccine. Trial participants were enrolled by age into subgroups of 18-55, 56-69 and 70-plus years, and 148, 28 and 57 TCR-sequenced participants, respectively, were included in these subgroups.

From a lookup of the germline V gene, CDR1 and CDR2 are SGHRS and YFSETQ. V is pared back by 3 bases and J by 14 bases, with 18 bases lying between the germline termini. From cysteine to phenylalanine, the CDR3 is 13 amino acids long. The read is trimmed to its CDR3 DNA, 39 bases read in frame from base 1. Notes on this clone: Its antigen remains undetermined. Base qualities are not recorded, but no much larger clone differs from it by a single base.

Explained via the paper, the time point label denotes: baseline before first vaccination. Vaccinee samples were obtained from the UK trials COV001 and COV002, which included a single-blind randomized controlled phase 2/3 trial of AZD1222 (ChAdOx1 nCoV-19) in healthy adults. For TCRbeta chain sequencing, PBMC samples from trial participants were taken at day 0 and at day 28 after the second dose. Study-wide findings and limitations: The 56-69-year group was small, and its depth increase did not reach significance, likely because of low power. Conclusions about previously exposed vaccinees are limited because only five to seven AZD1222 recipients were SARS-CoV-2 seropositive at baseline. Participants were mostly white British, with more females than males. The authors suggested clonal diversity may have been underestimated. A significant rise in spike-specific TCR breadth and depth was observed after two AZD1222 doses relative to day 0 and relative to MenACWY recipients. Because no day 14 peak-response samples were available, repertoires were characterized only after the peak T cell response. Nearly half of unique spike-specific TCRs reportedly recognized epitopes outside regions mutated in the B.1.351 and B.1.1.7 variants. Vaccine-associated CD4 TCRs spanned the whole spike protein, with dominant responses in regions 160-218 and 743-854.

The CDR3 regions of human TCRbeta chains were analyzed by immunosequencing. Processing in the source paper ran as follows. TCRs in the repertoires were compared against a reference library of SARS-CoV-2-specific TCRs that had been generated with the MIRA antigen-specificity platform. Breadth was defined as the fraction of unique TCRs that were SARS-CoV-2-associated. Depth was defined as the fraction of total T cells that were SARS-CoV-2-associated. Using the MIRA data, each spike-specific TCR was mapped to the spike region that the TCR reacts to and placed in a CD4 or CD8 class. Log10-transformed breadth and depth values were compared by one-way ANOVA with Sidak's multiple comparisons tests. In TCRdb, the immuneACCESS table is reduced to in-frame sequences with V and J assigned. These tables do not hold every clone; where another copy was compared, an unresolved V gene accounts for under half, and the others remain unexplained. V, J and clone size derive from that table, while D and trimming were established from the DNA sequence. Counted in this sample were 130,000 to 150,000 clones; approximately 89% of them appeared once. In total, the top ten clones hold approximately 2.8% of the sample.

The sequence was collected from an adult in good health. The sample was peripheral blood, taken on day 0 of AZD1222 vaccination. The chain was built from TRBV5-1 and TRBJ2-1, with the D gene not clear enough to name. CDR3 sequence: CASSSGTLESKFF. The DNA reads TGCGCCAGCAGCTCAGGAACCCTAGAGAGCAAGTTCTTC.